This T cell receptor beta chain was recovered during a study of blood T cell repertoires in COVID-19. Study overall: Samples of COVID-19 (acute and convalescent) were obtained from the United States, Italy and Spain.

CDR1 is MNHEY and CDR2 is SVGAGI in the germline V gene. There are 15 residues in the CDR3. Trimming took 2 bases from V and 4 from J; bases not matched to a gene: 5. Sequenced by immunoSEQ multiplex PCR; TCRdb stores in-frame clones only, minus some. The sample records over 140,000 clones, 80% to 85% being singletons. The specimen was peripheral blood. This TCR derives from a woman aged 60-75 years with acute or convalescent COVID-19. The rearrangement joins TRBV6-5 to TRBJ1-1; 9 nucleotides agree with TRBD1. CDR3 nucleotides: TGTGCCAGCAGTTACAACGGACAGGGGACCACTGAAGCTTTCTTT. Translating gives CASSYNGQGTTEAFF.